Listed below are T cell receptor beta chains from one sample, sequenced in a study of identical twins' blood T cells. TCRdb processed the 5' RACE reads anew with MiXCR; each CDR3 protein has one entry. Altogether fewer than 450,000 distinct CDR3 sequences are present, more than 25% being singletons, with the ten largest covering about 6%. The sample comprised PBMCs. The receptors here all came from a woman between 18 and 55 years old in good health. The CDR3 runs from the conserved cysteine through the conserved F or W. Fields, in order: D gene, J gene, V gene, clone size, CDR3 DNA, CDR3 protein. D genes are given only for firm matches. Clone size appears in some rows only: once, few, many, or a class for an expanded clone.

D: TRBD2; J: TRBJ2-2; V: TRBV18; size: .; DNA: TGTGCCAGCCAGGCGGGGGCGAACACCGGGGAGCTGTTTTTT; CDR3: CASQAGANTGELFF
D: .; J: TRBJ1-1; V: TRBV20-1; size: many; DNA: TGCAGTGCGAGGACAGAGGCGAACACTGAAGCTTTCTTT; CDR3: CSARTEANTEAFF
D: .; J: TRBJ1-5; V: TRBV7-8; size: few; DNA: TGTGCCAGCAGCTCTAGCGGGAGAGGTAGCAATCAGCCCCAGCATTTT; CDR3: CASSSSGRGSNQPQHF
D: TRBD1; J: TRBJ1-6; V: TRBV6-5; size: few; DNA: TGTGCCAGCAGTTACTCAAGGACAGGGGTTAATTCACCCCTCCACTTT; CDR3: CASSYSRTGVNSPLHF
D: .; J: TRBJ2-1; V: TRBV10-3; size: .; DNA: TGTGCCATCGGCGGGGACTACAATGAGCAGTTCTTC; CDR3: CAIGGDYNEQFF
D: TRBD1; J: TRBJ2-5; V: TRBV10-3; size: many; DNA: TGTGCCATCAGTGAGGAGACAGGGAAAGAGACCCAGTACTTC; CDR3: CAISEETGKETQYF
D: .; J: TRBJ2-7; V: TRBV30; size: few; DNA: TGTGCCTGGCTCCCCGCGGACAAGGTGTACTTC; CDR3: CAWLPADKVYF
D: .; J: TRBJ1-2; V: TRBV30; size: .; DNA: TGTGCCTGGAGTAGCGGGACGGGCAGAGGAGGCTACACCTTC; CDR3: CAWSSGTGRGGYTF
D: .; J: TRBJ2-2; V: TRBV20-1; size: few; DNA: TGCAGTGCAAGCTGGGAAGGCGGGGAGCTGTTTTTT; CDR3: CSASWEGGELFF
D: .; J: TRBJ1-1; V: TRBV4-1; size: .; DNA: TGCGCCAGCAGCCAAGAAGGTGGGAACACTGAAGCTTTCTTT; CDR3: CASSQEGGNTEAFF
D: .; J: TRBJ2-5; V: TRBV7-3; size: .; DNA: TGTGCCAGCAGCTTAAATACAGCCCAAGAGACCCAGTACTTC; CDR3: CASSLNTAQETQYF
D: TRBD1; J: TRBJ1-2; V: TRBV6-1; size: .; DNA: TGTGCCAGCAGTGAGTACGGGACAGGGTGTAACCCAGGCTACACCTTC; CDR3: CASSEYGTGCNPGYTF
D: .; J: TRBJ2-1; V: TRBV20-1; size: few; DNA: TGCAGTGCTAGACGGTCCGGGAGTAGGGTTTCTGAGCAGTTCTTC; CDR3: CSARRSGSRVSEQFF
D: TRBD1; J: TRBJ1-1; V: TRBV7-9; size: .; DNA: TGTGCCAGCAGCTGGACAGGGCTTACTGAAGCTTTCTTT; CDR3: CASSWTGLTEAFF
D: .; J: TRBJ1-5; V: TRBV12-3/TRBV12-4; size: few; DNA: TGTGCCAGCAGTACCTCCGGGGCCCAAACCCAGCATTTT; CDR3: CASSTSGAQTQHF
D: .; J: TRBJ2-1; V: TRBV11-2; size: .; DNA: TGTGCCAGCACCCTTCTCAGGGACCAGCGTAACAATGAGCAGTTCTTC; CDR3: CASTLLRDQRNNEQFF
D: TRBD1; J: TRBJ1-1; V: TRBV10-3; size: .; DNA: TGTGCCATCAGTGACACCATTGACAGGGTCGGAGAAGCTTTCTTT; CDR3: CAISDTIDRVGEAFF
D: .; J: TRBJ2-7; V: TRBV29-1; size: .; DNA: TGCAGCGTTGGGCAGGGTCGGAATGAGCAGTACTTC; CDR3: CSVGQGRNEQYF
D: .; J: TRBJ2-2; V: TRBV7-6; size: few; DNA: TGTGCCAGCAGCTTAGCTCTAGATTTGCGCGGGGAGCTGTTTTTT; CDR3: CASSLALDLRGELFF
D: TRBD1; J: TRBJ2-7; V: TRBV27; size: once; DNA: TGTGCCAGCAGTATGGACAGGGCCTACGAGCAGTACTTC; CDR3: CASSMDRAYEQYF
D: TRBD2; J: TRBJ2-2; V: TRBV6-2/TRBV6-3; size: .; DNA: TGTGCCAGCAGTTCTCCTATAGCGGGAGCCGGGGAGCTGTTTTTT; CDR3: CASSSPIAGAGELFF
D: .; J: TRBJ2-5; V: TRBV2; size: .; DNA: TGTGCCAGCAGTGGGGATCCGCGAGAGACCCAGTACTTC; CDR3: CASSGDPRETQYF
D: .; J: TRBJ1-5; V: TRBV2; size: .; DNA: TGTGCCAGCAGCGAAGAGATAGCGAATCAGCCCCAGCATTTT; CDR3: CASSEEIANQPQHF
D: .; J: TRBJ1-4; V: TRBV19; size: .; DNA: TGTGCCAGTAGAGGCGGACAGACAACTAATGAAAAACTGTTTTTT; CDR3: CASRGGQTTNEKLFF
D: .; J: TRBJ2-2; V: TRBV29-1; size: many; DNA: TGCAGCGTTGAAGGATCGGCAGACGCCGGGGAGCTGTTTTTT; CDR3: CSVEGSADAGELFF
D: TRBD2; J: TRBJ2-3; V: TRBV2; size: few; DNA: TGTGCCAGCAGTGGGGAGCGGGGGGACGCCGGAGATACGCAGTATTTT; CDR3: CASSGERGDAGDTQYF
D: .; J: TRBJ2-2; V: TRBV20-1; size: few; DNA: TGCAGTGCTAGGGCCGAAGGGGCCGGGGAGCTGTTTTTT; CDR3: CSARAEGAGELFF
D: .; J: TRBJ1-2; V: TRBV18; size: once; DNA: TGTGCCAGCTCACCACTGACAGACGATGGCTACACCTTC; CDR3: CASSPLTDDGYTF
D: .; J: TRBJ2-1; V: TRBV6-1; size: .; DNA: TGTACCGGCCCGTGGGGCTTGGGTGAGCAGTTCTTC; CDR3: CTGPWGLGEQFF
D: .; J: TRBJ2-7; V: TRBV11-2; size: .; DNA: TGTGCCAGCACCCTCTATAGGGGCTACGAGCAGTACTTC; CDR3: CASTLYRGYEQYF
D: .; J: TRBJ2-7; V: TRBV7-9; size: once; DNA: TGTGCCAGCAGTCCGTACCGGGACATTGGCTACGAGCAGTACTTC; CDR3: CASSPYRDIGYEQYF
D: .; J: TRBJ1-2; V: TRBV19; size: few; DNA: TGTGCCAGTAGTATACTGGCAACCAGGGACCATGGCTACACCTTC; CDR3: CASSILATRDHGYTF
D: .; J: TRBJ1-1; V: TRBV28; size: .; DNA: TGTGCCAGCACCCAATTCCCTGAAGCTTTCTTT; CDR3: CASTQFPEAFF
D: .; J: TRBJ2-7; V: TRBV3-1; size: few; DNA: TGTGCCAGCAGCCAAGATTTGAGCGGCGAGCAGTACTTC; CDR3: CASSQDLSGEQYF
D: .; J: TRBJ2-1; V: TRBV11-2; size: .; DNA: TGTGCCAGCAGCTTAGGGTCCCCCAGTTTGTTCTTC; CDR3: CASSLGSPSLFF
D: TRBD2; J: TRBJ2-1; V: TRBV2; size: few; DNA: TGTGCCAGCAGTGAAGCTAGCGGGGTGGAGAATGAGCAGTTCTTC; CDR3: CASSEASGVENEQFF
D: .; J: TRBJ1-1; V: TRBV18; size: .; DNA: TGTGCCAGCTCACGTTTAGGTGATACAGCTTTCTTT; CDR3: CASSRLGDTAFF
D: .; J: TRBJ1-1; V: TRBV6-2/TRBV6-3; size: few; DNA: TGTGCCAGCAGTGCGCCTTGGGGGAAGGAAACTGAAGCTTTCTTT; CDR3: CASSAPWGKETEAFF